The clone carrying this T cell receptor beta chain was found many times. Its antigen remains unknown. At one boundary the junction diverges from the germline segment, which might be a read error. Arm-PCR of CDR3 regions and iRepertoire HTBI primers were the basis on which TCR beta libraries were built. TCRdb called the multiplex PCR reads again in MiXCR, with one record for every CDR3 protein. The sample holds under 450,000 distinct CDR3 sequences; around 15% are singletons and the top ten take around 20%. This specimen comes from a study of regulatory T cells in long-lasting Graves disease. Time point of the sample: newly diagnosed GD, antithyroid drugs for less than 3 months. The TCR library was made from RNA extracted from PBMCs. Per germline, CDR1 SEHNR and CDR2 FQNEAQ (reference sequence). The CDR3 sequence is 11 residues long. Findings and caveats of the study: Limited samples may have lowered accuracy. Persistent-disease Graves' patients showed less TCR diversity than new cases.

In addition, the sample was reused for a study of T cells in Graves' hyperthyroidism and ophthalmopathy. As reported in that work: Exclusion followed for patients with uncontrolled infection, other autoimmune disease, pregnancy or lactation. The primer set for the first-round RT-PCR of the TCR CDR3 was HTBI.

This clonotype was sampled from a woman aged 18-29 years with Graves disease. The source material was peripheral blood mononuclear cells (PBMCs), sampled at new diagnosis, from a patient treated with antithyroid drugs. The chain joins TRBV7-9 to TRBJ1-2, with 7 bases aligning to TRBD1. The CDR3 sequence: CASSPGPGQSF. As DNA, the CDR3 is TGTGCCAGCAGCCCTGGGCCGGGACAGAGCTTC. The complete variable domain, with remaining parts taken from reference TRBV7-9 and TRBJ1-2, reads DTGVSQNPRHKITKRGQNVTFRCDPISEHNRLYWYRQTLGQGPEFLTYFQNEAQLEKSRLLSDRFSAERPKGSFSTLEIQRTEQGDSAMYLCASSPGPGQSFGSGTRLTVV.